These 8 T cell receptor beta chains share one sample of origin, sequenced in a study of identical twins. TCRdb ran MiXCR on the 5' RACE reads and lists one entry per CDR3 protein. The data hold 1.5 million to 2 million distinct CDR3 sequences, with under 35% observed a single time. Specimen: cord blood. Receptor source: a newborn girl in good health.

The DNA for the CDR3 is TGTGCCAGCAGCTTAGAGGGACCGAGATTAAACACTGAAGCTTTCTTT. This sequence encodes CASSLEGPRLNTEAFF. The rearrangement joins TRBV7-2 to TRBJ1-1; TRBD1 might be the D (5 bases). The CDR3 consists of 16 residues. CDR1 is SGHTA and CDR2 is FQGNSA in the germline V gene. Deletions cut 1 base from V and 2 bases from J, with 14 bases between.

CDR3 DNA sequence: TGTGCCAGCAGTTTGTTTCCCAGGAGCTCCTACGAGCAGTACTTC. Encoded protein: CASSLFPRSSYEQYF. The chain carries TRBV27 and TRBJ2-7; D not resolved. V lost 3 bases, J lost 0 bases, and 12 bases lay in between. Germline V lookup: CDR1 MNHEY, CDR2 SMNVEV (reference sequence). The CDR3 is 15 residues long.

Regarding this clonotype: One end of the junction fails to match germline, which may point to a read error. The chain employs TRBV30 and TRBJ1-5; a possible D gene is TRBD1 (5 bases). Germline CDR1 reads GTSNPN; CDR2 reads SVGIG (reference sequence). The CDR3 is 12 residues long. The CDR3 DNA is TGTGCCTGGAGTCAGGGCAATCGGCCCCAGCATTTT. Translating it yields CAWSQGNRPQHF.

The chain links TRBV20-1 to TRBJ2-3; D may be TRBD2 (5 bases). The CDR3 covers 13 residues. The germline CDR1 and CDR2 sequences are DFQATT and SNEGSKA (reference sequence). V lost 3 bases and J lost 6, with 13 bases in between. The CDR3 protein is CSASWRLRDTQYF. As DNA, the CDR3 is TGCAGTGCTAGTTGGAGGCTAAGGGATACGCAGTATTTT.

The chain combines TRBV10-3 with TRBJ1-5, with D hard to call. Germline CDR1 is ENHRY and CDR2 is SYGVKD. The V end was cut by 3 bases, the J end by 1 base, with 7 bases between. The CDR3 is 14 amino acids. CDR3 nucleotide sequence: TGTGCCATCAGTGAAGGATGGAGCAATCAGCCCCAGCATTTT. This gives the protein CAISEGWSNQPQHF.

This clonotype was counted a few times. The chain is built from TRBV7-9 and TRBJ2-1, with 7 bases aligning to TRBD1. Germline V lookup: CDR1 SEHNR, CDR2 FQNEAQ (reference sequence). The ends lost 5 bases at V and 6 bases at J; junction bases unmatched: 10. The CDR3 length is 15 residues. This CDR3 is CASSRRQGLSNEQFF. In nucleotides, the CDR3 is TGTGCCAGCAGCCGTCGACAGGGTCTATCCAATGAGCAGTTCTTC.

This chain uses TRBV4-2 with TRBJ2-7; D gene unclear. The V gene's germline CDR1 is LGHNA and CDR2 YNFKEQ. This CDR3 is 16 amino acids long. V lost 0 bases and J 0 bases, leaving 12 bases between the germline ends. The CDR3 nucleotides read TGTGCCAGCAGCCAAGATATTCGAAGGAGCTCCTACGAGCAGTACTTC. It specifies CASSQDIRRSSYEQYF.

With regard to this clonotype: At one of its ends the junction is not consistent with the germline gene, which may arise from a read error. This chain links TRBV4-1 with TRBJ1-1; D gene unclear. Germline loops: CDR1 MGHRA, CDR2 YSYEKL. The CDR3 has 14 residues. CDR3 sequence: CVSSQVGKGTEAFF. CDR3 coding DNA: TGCGTCAGCAGCCAAGTGGGGAAGGGCACTGAAGCTTTCTTT.